Reported below is one TCR beta chain. As originally analysed: Reference gene primers were amplified, and this amplification served to estimate nucleated cell counts. The assay was immunoSEQ multiplex PCR, and TCRdb's table has in-frame clones only and misses some. That table furnishes V, J and clone size, whereas the DNA furnished D and trimming. The table shows some 200,000 clones, with about 80% occurring only once. The length of the CDR3 is 15 residues. From germline, CDR1 is MNHEY and CDR2 SVGAGI. V shed 6 bases, J shed 4 bases, and the junction held 8 bases outside the gene matches. The data were obtained in a study of blood T cell repertoires in COVID-19. Study-level background: Sites across the United States, Italy and Spain contributed samples from acute and convalescent COVID-19. Sample material is recorded as cDNA or gDNA derived from T cells, B-cell-depleted T cells, or PBMCs.

This chain joins TRBV6-5 and TRBJ1-1; 10 bases map to TRBD1. The receptor was derived from a woman aged 30 to 39 who had recovered from COVID-19. The sequenced sample consisted of peripheral blood. CDR3 nucleotide sequence: TGTGCCAGCAGGCTAAGACAGGGGGCGGTCACTGAAGCTTTCTTT. Translated: CASRLRQGAVTEAFF.